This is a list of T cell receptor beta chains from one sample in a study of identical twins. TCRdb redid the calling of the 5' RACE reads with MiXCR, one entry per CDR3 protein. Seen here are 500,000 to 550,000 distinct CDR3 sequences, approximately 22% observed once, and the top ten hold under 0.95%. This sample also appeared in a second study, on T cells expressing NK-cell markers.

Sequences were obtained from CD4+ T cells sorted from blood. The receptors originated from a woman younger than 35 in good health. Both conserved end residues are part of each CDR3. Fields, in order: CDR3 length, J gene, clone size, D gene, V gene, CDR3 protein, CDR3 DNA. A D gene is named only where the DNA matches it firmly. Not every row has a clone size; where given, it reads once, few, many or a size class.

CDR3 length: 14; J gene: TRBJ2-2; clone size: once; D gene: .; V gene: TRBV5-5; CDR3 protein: CASSPGPQSGELFF; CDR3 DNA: TGTGCCAGCAGCCCCGGACCCCAGTCCGGGGAGCTGTTTTTT
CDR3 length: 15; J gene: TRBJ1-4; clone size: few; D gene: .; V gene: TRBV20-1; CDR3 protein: CSAIRAGTTNEKLFF; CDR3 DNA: TGCAGTGCCATCAGGGCCGGGACAACTAATGAAAAACTGTTTTTT
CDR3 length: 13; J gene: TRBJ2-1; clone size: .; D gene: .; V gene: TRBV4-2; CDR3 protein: CASSQVERNEQFF; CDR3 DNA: TGTGCCAGCAGCCAAGTGGAAAGGAATGAGCAGTTCTTC
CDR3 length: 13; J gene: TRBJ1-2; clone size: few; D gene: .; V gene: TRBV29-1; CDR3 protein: CSETPRRNYGYTF; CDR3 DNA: TGCAGTGAAACGCCCAGGAGAAACTATGGCTACACCTTC
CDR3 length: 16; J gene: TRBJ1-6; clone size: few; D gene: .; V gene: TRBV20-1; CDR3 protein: CSARVLENSHNSPLHF; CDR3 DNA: TGCAGTGCTAGAGTTTTGGAGAACAGCCATAATTCACCCCTCCACTTT
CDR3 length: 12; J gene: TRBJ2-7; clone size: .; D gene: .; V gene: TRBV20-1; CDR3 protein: CSAFKLVGEQYF; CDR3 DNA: TGCAGTGCTTTTAAACTGGTGGGGGAGCAGTACTTC
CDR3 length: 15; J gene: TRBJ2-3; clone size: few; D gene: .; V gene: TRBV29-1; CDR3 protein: CSVSLNPGLKDTQYF; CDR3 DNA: TGCAGCGTGAGCTTGAACCCCGGGTTGAAAGATACGCAGTATTTT
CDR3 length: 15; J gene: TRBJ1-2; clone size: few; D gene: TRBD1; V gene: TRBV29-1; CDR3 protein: CSVERRVTGNYGYTF; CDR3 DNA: TGCAGCGTTGAGAGGCGTGTGACAGGGAACTATGGCTACACCTTC
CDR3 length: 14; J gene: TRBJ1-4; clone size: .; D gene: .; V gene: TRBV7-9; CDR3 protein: CASSRRDGTEKLFF; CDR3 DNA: TGTGCCAGCAGCCGCCGGGACGGTACTGAAAAACTGTTTTTT
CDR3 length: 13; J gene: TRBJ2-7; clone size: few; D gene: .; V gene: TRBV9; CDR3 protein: CASSVAMGTEQYF; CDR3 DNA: TGTGCCAGCAGCGTAGCTATGGGGACCGAGCAGTACTTC
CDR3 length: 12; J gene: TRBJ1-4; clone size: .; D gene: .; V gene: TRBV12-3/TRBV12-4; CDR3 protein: CASSPFGEKLFF; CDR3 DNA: TGTGCCAGCAGCCCATTTGGAGAAAAACTGTTTTTT
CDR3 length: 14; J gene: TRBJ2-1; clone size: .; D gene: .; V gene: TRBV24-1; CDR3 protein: CATSDLGRDNEQFF; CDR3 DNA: TGTGCCACCAGTGATTTGGGGCGAGACAATGAGCAGTTCTTC
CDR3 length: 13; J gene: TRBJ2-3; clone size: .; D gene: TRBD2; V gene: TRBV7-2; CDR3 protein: CAIGLAGGDTQYF; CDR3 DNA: TGTGCCATCGGACTAGCGGGAGGAGATACGCAGTATTTT
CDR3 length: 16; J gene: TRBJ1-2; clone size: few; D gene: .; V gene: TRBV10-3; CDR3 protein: CAISESALTRGYGYTF; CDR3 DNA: TGTGCCATCAGTGAGTCAGCCCTAACTCGGGGATATGGCTACACCTTC
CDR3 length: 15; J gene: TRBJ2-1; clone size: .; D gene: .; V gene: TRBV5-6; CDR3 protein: CASVRGGGTYNEQFF; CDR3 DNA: TGTGCCAGCGTAAGAGGCGGGGGCACCTACAATGAGCAGTTCTTC
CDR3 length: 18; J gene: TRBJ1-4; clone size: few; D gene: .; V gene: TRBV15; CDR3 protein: CATSRDRDRRITNEKLFF; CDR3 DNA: TGTGCCACCAGCAGAGATCGAGACAGAAGGATAACTAATGAAAAACTGTTTTTT
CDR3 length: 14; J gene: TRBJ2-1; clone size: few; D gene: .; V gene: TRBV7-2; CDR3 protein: CASSIKGSRDEQFF; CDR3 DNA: TGTGCCAGCAGCATAAAAGGCAGTCGGGATGAGCAGTTCTTC
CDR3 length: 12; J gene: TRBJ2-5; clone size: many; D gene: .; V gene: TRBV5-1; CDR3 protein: CASTGGLETQYF; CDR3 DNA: TGCGCCAGCACTGGGGGGCTGGAGACCCAGTACTTC
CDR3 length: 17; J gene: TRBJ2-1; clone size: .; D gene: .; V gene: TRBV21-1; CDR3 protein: CASSKPAAGLTSNEQFF; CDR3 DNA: TGTGCCAGCAGCAAACCAGCTGCGGGACTCACAAGTAATGAGCAGTTCTTC
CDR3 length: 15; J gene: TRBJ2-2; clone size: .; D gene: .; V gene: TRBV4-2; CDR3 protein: CASSQGTANTGELFF; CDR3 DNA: TGTGCCAGCAGCCAAGGCACCGCCAACACCGGGGAGCTGTTTTTT
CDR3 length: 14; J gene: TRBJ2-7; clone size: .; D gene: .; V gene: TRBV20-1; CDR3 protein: CSASRYTGPYEQYF; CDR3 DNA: TGCAGTGCTAGTAGGTACACCGGGCCCTACGAGCAGTACTTC
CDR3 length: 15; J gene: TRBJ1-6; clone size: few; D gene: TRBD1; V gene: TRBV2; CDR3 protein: CASSELTGVSSPLHF; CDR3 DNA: TGTGCCAGCAGTGAATTGACAGGGGTGAGTTCACCCCTCCACTTT
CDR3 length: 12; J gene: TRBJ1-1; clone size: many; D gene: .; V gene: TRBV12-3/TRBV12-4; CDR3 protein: CASSLRSTEAFF; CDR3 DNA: TGTGCCAGCAGCCTAAGATCCACTGAAGCTTTCTTT
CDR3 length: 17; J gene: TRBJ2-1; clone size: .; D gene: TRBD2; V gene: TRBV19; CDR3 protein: CATQPPYWRGANNEQFF; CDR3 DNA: TGTGCCACCCAACCCCCGTACTGGCGGGGGGCTAACAATGAGCAGTTCTTC
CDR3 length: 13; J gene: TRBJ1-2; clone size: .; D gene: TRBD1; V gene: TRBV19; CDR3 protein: CASSIGQGDGYTF; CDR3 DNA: TGTGCCAGTAGTATTGGACAGGGCGATGGCTACACCTTC
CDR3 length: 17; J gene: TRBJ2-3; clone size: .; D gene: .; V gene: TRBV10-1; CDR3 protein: CASSESRGLASTDTQYF; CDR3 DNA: TGCGCCAGCAGTGAGTCGCGGGGTCTGGCTAGCACAGATACGCAGTATTTT
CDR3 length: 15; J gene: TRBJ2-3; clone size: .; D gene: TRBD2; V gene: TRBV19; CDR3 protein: CASSILAGAEDTQYF; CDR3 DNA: TGTGCCAGTAGTATACTAGCGGGGGCGGAAGATACGCAGTATTTT
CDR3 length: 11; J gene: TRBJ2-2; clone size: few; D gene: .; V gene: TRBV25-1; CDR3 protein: CASSVNRELFF; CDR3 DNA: TGTGCCAGCAGTGTCAACCGGGAGCTGTTTTTT
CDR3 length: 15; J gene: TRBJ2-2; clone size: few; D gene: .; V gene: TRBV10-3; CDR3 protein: CAISAGPANTGELFF; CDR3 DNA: TGTGCCATCAGTGCCGGGCCCGCGAACACCGGGGAGCTGTTTTTT
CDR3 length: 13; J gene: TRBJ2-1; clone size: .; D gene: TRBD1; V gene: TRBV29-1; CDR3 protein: CSVHRGSYNEQFF; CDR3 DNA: TGCAGCGTCCACAGGGGATCCTACAATGAGCAGTTCTTC
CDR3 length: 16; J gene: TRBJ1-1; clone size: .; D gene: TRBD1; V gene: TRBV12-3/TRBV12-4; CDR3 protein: CASTPARTGPNTEAFF; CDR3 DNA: TGTGCCAGCACCCCAGCTCGGACAGGACCGAACACTGAAGCTTTCTTT
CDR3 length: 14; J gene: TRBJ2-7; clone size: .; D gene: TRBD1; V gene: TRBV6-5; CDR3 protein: CASSSPDRGSEQYF; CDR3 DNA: TGTGCCAGCAGTTCCCCCGACAGGGGAAGCGAGCAGTACTTC
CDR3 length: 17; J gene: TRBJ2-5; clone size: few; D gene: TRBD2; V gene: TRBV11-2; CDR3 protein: CASSLLAGGPSQETQYF; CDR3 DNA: TGTGCCAGCAGCTTACTAGCGGGGGGGCCGAGTCAAGAGACCCAGTACTTC
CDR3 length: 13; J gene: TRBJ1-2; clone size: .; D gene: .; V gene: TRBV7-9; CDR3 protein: CASRHLQGNSYTF; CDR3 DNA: TGTGCCAGCAGACATTTACAGGGAAACAGCTACACCTTC
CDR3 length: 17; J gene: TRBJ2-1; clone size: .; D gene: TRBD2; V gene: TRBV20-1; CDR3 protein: CSARDLTSGGSYNEQFF; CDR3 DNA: TGCAGTGCTAGAGATTTGACTAGCGGGGGTTCCTACAATGAGCAGTTCTTC